The clone carrying this T cell receptor (beta chain) was found once. Germline CDR1 KGHDR, CDR2 SFDVKD. V was shortened by 2 bases and J by 0 bases, with 19 bases between the two germline ends. This CDR3 has 20 amino acids. Per the authors' pipeline: The assay estimated nucleated cells by amplifying reference gene primers. Libraries were prepared by immunoSEQ multiplex PCR; TCRdb keeps only in-frame clonotypes and omits some of them. Clone size and the V and J calls come from that table; the DNA yielded D and trimming. The sample lists 100,000 or so clones, about 91% occurring once. The data belong to a study of blood T cell repertoires in COVID-19. Study overall: Samples came from the United States, Italy and Spain, spanning acute and convalescent COVID-19. The cDNA or gDNA used as material had been derived from T cells, B-cell-depleted T cells, or PBMCs.

V is TRBV24-1 and J is TRBJ1-6; unclear D gene. The sequencing input was peripheral blood. This sequence originates from a man aged 18 to 29 with acute or convalescent COVID-19. The DNA of the CDR3 is TGTGCCACCAGTGATTACCCCTCATTATCGCCAGACTCCTATAATTCACCCCTCCACTTT. As protein: CATSDYPSLSPDSYNSPLHF.